The T cell receptor beta chain under discussion was sequenced for a study of vaccination effects on CD4 cells after COVID-19. Trimming took 6 bases from V and 8 from J; bases not matched to a gene: 12. CDR1 is SQVTM, CDR2 ANQGSEA, per germline. This CDR3 region has 15 residues. Points on this clone: Its antigen is not identified.

The repertoire was sequenced with immunoSEQ multiplex PCR; TCRdb's copy has only in-frame clones and lacks some. The table has roughly 59,000 clones, roughly 78% seen once; the top ten hold 2%. Viral peptide pool expansion of antigen-specific CD4+ T cells preceded sequencing in the ViraFEST assay. Following a 10-day culture, CD4+ T cells were purified. Participants received two doses of either the BNT162b2 or mRNA-1273 vaccine. Wells each received 2.2 million or so PBMC, cultured with 10 IU/ml IL-2 and roughly 9.3 ug/ml peptides. The receptor's source is a human donor who received a COVID-19 vaccine. The V and J genes are TRBV29-1 and TRBJ2-1, with 11 positions matching TRBD1. The sample was CD4+ T cells from PBMCs cultured with HCoV-OC43 spike peptides, taken after COVID-19 vaccination. Sample subset: HCoV-OC43 spike overlapping peptide pool stimulation. CDR3 sequence (DNA): TGCAGCGTGGAAATGGACAGGGGGCGAGTTGATGAGCAGTTCTTC. The encoded protein is CSVEMDRGRVDEQFF.